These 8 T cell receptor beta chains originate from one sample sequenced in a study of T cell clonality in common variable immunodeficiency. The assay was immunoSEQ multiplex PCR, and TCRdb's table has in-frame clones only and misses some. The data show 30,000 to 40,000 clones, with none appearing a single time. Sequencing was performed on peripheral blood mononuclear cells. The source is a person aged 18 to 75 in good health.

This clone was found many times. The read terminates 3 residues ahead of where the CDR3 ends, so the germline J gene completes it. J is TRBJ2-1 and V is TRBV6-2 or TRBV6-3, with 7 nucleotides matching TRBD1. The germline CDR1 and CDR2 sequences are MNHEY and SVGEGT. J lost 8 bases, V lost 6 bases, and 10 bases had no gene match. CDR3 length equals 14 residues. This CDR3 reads CASREKIDRDEQFF. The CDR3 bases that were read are TGTGCCAGCAGGGAGAAAATTGACAGGGATGAG.

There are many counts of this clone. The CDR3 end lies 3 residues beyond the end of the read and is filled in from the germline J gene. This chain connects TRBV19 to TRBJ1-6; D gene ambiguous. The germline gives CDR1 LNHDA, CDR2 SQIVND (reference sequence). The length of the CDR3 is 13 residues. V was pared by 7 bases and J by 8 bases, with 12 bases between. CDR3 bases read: TGTGCCAGTACCCCAACGGGTTATTCACCC. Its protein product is CASTPTGYSP. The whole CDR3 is CASTPTGYSPLHF. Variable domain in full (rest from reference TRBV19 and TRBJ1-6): DGGITQSPKYLFRKEGQNVTLSCEQNLNHDAMYWYRQDPGQGLRLIYYSQIVNDFQKGDIAEGYSVSREKKESFPLTVTSAQKNPTAFYLCASTPTGYSPLHFGNGTRLTVT.

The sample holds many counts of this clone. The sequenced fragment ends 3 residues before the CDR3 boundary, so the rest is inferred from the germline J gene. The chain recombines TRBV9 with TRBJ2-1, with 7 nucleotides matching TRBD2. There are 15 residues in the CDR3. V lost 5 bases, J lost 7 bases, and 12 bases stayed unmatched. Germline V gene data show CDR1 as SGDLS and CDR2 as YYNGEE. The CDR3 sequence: CASRPPGGRSNEQFF. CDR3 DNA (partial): TGTGCCAGCAGGCCCCCCGGCGGGAGATCTAATGAG.

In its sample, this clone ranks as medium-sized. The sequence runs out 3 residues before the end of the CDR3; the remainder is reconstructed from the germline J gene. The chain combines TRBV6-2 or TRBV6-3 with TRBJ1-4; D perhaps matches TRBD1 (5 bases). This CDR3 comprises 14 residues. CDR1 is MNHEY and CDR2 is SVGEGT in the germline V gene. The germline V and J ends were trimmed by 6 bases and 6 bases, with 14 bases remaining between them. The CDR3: CASSPGDLDEKLFF. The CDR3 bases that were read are TGTGCCAGCAGCCCGGGGGATCTGGATGAAAAA.

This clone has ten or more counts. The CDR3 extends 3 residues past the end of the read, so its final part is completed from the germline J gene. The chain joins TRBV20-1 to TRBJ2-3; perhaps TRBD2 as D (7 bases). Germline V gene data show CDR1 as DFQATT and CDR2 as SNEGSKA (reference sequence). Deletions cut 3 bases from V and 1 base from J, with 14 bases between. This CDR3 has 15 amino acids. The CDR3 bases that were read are TGCAGTGCTAGTCGGGGGGCATCCCGCACAGATACG. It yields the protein CSASRGASRTDT. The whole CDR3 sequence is CSASRGASRTDTQYF.

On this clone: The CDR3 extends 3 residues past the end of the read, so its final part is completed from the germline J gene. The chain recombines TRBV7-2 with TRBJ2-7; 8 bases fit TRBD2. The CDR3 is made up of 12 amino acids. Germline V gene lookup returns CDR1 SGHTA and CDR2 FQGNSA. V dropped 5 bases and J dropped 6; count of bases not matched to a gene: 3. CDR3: CASSQAGGEQYF. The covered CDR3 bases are TGTGCCAGCAGCCAGGCGGGGGGCGAG.

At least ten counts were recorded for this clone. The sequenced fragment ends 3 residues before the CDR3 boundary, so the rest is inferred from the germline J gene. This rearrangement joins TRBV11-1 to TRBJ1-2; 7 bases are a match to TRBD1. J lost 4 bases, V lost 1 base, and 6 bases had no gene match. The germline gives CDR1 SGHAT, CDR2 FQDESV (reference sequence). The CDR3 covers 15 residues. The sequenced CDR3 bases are TGTGCCAGCAGCTTAGAGGACGGGGACAGCTATGGC. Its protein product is CASSLEDGDSYG. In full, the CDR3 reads CASSLEDGDSYGYTF.

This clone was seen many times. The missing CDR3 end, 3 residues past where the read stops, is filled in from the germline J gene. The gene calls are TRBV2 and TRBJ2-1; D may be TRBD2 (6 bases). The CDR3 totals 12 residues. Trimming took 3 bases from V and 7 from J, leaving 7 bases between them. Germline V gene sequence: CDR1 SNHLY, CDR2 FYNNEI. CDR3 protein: CASSEAGNEQFF. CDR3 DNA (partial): TGTGCCAGCAGTGAGGCGGGGAATGAG.